Included here is one T cell receptor beta chain sequence, with context. Its antigen is undetermined. With 6 bases removed from V and 2 bases from J, the gap between germline ends came to 12 bases. Germline V gene sequence: CDR1 SSHAT, CDR2 FNYEAQ (reference sequence). The CDR3 loop spans 14 amino acids. Sequenced by immunoSEQ multiplex PCR; TCRdb stores in-frame clones only, minus some. In the table there are around 120,000 clones, roughly 90% of which are singletons. The data were obtained in a study of T cell responses to AZD1222 COVID-19 vaccine. Study-wide points: Once two AZD1222 doses were given, Spike-specific TCR breadth and depth went up. White British donors predominated, females outnumbered males, and clonal diversity was possibly underestimated.

This chain uses TRBV7-7 with TRBJ2-3; maybe TRBD1 (6 bases). The sample was peripheral blood, taken on day 0 of MenACWY control vaccination. The source of this sequence is an adult in good health. The CDR3 spells CASSRGQFTDTQYF. In DNA, the CDR3 is TGTGCCAGCAGTCGCGGACAGTTCACAGATACGCAGTATTTT. Supplemented by reference TRBV7-7 and TRBJ2-3, the full variable domain reads GAGVSQSPRYKVTKRGQDVTLRCDPISSHATLYWYQQALGQGPEFLTYFNYEAQPDKSGLPSDRFSAERPEGSISTLTIQRTEQRDSAMYRCASSRGQFTDTQYFGPGTRLTVL.